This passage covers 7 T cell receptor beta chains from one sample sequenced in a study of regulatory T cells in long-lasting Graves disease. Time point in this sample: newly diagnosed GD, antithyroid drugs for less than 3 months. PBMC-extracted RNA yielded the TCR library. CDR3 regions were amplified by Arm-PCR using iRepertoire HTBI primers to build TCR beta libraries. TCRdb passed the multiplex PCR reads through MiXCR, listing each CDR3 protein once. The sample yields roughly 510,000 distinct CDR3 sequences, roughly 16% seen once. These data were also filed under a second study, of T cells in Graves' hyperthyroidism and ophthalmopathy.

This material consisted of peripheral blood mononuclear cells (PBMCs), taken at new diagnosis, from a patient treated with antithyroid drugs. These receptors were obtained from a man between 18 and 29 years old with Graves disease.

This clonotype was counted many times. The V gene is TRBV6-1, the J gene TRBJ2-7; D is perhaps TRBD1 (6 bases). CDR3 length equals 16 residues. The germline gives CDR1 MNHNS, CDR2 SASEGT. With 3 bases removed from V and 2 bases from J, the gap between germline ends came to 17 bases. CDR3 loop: CASSDPLQGRAYEQYF. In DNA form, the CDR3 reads TGTGCCAGCAGTGACCCTTTACAGGGCCGAGCCTACGAGCAGTACTTC.

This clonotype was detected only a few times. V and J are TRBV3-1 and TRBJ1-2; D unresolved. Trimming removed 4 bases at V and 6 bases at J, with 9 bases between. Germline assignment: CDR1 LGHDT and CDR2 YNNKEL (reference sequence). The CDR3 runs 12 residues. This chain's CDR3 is CASSPRPHGYTF. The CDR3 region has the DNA TGTGCCAGCAGCCCACGGCCTCATGGCTACACCTTC.

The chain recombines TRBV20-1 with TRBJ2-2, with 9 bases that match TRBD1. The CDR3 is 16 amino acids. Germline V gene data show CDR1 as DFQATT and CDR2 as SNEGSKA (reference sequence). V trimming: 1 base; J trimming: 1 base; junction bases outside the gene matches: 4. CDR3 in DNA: TGCAGTGCTAGAGTCCCGGGACAGGGGAACACCGGGGAGCTGTTTTTT. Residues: CSARVPGQGNTGELFF.

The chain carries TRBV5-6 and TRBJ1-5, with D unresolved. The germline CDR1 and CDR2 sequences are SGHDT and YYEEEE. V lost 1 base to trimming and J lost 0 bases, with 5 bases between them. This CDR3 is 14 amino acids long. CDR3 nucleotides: TGTGCCAGCAGCTTGTTTATTAGCAATCAGCCCCAGCATTTT. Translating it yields CASSLFISNQPQHF.

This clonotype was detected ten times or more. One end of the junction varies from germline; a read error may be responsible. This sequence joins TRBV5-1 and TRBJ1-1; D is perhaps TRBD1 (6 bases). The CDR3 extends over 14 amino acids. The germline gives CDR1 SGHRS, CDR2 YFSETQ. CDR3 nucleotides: TGTGCCAGCAGTCCCGGACAGACGAACACTGAAGCTTTCTTT. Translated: CASSPGQTNTEAFF.

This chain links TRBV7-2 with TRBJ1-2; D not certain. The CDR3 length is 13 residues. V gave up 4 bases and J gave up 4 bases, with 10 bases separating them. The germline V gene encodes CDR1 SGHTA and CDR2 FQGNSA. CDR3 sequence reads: CASSSPTAYGYTF. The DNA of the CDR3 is TGTGCCAGCAGCTCGCCAACCGCCTATGGCTACACCTTC.

Written as DNA, the CDR3 is TGCGCCAGCAGCCAGCCATCTAGCGGGAGGAAGGTAAATGAGCAGTTCTTC. It specifies CASSQPSSGRKVNEQFF. The rearrangement joins TRBV4-1 to TRBJ2-1; 11 bases match TRBD2. V lost 3 bases, J lost 7 bases, and 11 bases stayed unmatched. The CDR3 spans 17 residues. Germline V gene sequence: CDR1 MGHRA, CDR2 YSYEKL.